This T cell receptor beta chain was sequenced for a study of cytomegalovirus exposure and HLA in healthy donors. The CDR3 is made up of 16 amino acids. The germline CDR1 and CDR2 sequences are LNHDA and SQIVND (reference sequence). The V and J ends lost 4 bases and 0 bases respectively, with 10 bases between them. The PCR was carried out with 60 Vbeta primers and 13 Jbeta primers. Profiling relied on immunoSEQ multiplex PCR, and the TCRdb table lists in-frame clones only, not all of them. The sample lists about 170,000 clones, less than 90% occurring once. This chain joins TRBV19 and TRBJ1-6; D uncertain. This sequence originates from a woman between 50 and 59 years old in good health and CMV-seropositive. The sequencing input was PBMCs. Here the CDR3 DNA reads TGTGCCAGTAGTACCGGAGGCCGCTCCTATAATTCACCCCTCCACTTT. It is translated as CASSTGGRSYNSPLHF.